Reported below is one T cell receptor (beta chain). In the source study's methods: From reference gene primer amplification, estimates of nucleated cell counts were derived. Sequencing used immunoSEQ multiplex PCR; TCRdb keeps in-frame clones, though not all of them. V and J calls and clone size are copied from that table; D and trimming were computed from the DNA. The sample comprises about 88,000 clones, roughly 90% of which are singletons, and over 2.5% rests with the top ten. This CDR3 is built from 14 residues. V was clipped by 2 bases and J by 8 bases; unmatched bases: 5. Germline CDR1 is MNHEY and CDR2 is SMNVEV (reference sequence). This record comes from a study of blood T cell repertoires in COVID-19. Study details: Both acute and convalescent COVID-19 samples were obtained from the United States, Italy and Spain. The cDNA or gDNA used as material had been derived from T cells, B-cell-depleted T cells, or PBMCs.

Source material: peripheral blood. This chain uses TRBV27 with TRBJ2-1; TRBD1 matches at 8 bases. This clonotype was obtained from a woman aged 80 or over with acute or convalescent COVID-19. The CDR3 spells CASSLTGQGYEQFF. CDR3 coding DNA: TGTGCCAGCAGTTTAACCGGACAGGGTTATGAGCAGTTCTTC.